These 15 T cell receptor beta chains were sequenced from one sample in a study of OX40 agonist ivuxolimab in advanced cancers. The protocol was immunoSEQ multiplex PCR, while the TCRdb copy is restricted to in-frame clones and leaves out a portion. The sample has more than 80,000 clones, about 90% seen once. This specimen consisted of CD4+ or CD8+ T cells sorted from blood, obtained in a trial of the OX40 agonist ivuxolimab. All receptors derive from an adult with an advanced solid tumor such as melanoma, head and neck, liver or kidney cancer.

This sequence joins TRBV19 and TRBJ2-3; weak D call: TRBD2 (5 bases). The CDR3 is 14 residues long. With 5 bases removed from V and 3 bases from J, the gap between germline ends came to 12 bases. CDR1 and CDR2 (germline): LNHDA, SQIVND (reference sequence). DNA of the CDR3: TGTGCCAGTAGTCCGGTGGGAGAAACAGATACGCAGTATTTT. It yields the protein CASSPVGETDTQYF.

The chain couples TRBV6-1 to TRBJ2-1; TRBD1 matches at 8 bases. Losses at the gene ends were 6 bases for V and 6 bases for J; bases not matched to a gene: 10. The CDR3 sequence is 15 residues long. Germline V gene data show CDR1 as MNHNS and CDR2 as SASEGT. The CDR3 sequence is CASRKDRVGPNEQFF. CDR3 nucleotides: TGTGCCAGCAGGAAGGACAGGGTGGGCCCCAATGAGCAGTTCTTC.

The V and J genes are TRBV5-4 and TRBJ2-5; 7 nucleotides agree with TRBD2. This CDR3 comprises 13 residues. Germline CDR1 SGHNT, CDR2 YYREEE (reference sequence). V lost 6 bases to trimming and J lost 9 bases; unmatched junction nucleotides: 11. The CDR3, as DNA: TGTGCCAGCACCTCGGGACTACTCGAGGCCCAGTACTTC. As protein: CASTSGLLEAQYF.

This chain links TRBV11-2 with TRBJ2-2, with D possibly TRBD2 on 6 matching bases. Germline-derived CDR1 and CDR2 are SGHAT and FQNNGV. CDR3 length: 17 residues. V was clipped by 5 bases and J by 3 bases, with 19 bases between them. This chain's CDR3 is CASSRDWGGKDTGELFF. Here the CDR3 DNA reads TGTGCCAGCAGCCGGGATTGGGGCGGGAAGGACACCGGGGAGCTGTTTTTT. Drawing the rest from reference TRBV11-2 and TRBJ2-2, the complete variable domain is EAGVAQSPRYKIIEKRQSVAFWCNPISGHATLYWYQQILGQGPKLLIQFQNNGVVDDSQLPKDRFSAERLKGVDSTLKIQPAKLEDSAVYLCASSRDWGGKDTGELFFGEGSRLTVL.

In DNA, the CDR3 is TGTGCCAGCAGCTCCGCCTTGGGGGAGACCCAGTACTTC. Encoded protein: CASSSALGETQYF. The chain has TRBV11-2 and TRBJ2-5; no clear D. This CDR3 spans 13 amino acids. Per germline, CDR1 SGHAT and CDR2 FQNNGV. V lost 4 bases and J lost 5, with 11 bases in between.

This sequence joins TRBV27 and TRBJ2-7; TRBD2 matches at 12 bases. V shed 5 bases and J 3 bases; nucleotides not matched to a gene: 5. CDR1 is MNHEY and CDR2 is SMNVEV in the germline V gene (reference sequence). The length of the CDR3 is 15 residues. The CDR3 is CASSPGTSGFYEQYF. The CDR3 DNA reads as TGTGCCAGCAGTCCCGGGACTAGCGGGTTCTACGAGCAGTACTTC.

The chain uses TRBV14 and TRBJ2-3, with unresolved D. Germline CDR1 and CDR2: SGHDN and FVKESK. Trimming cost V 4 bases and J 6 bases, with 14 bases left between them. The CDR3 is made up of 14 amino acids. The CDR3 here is CASSPRLALDTQYF. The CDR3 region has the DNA TGTGCCAGCAGCCCCCGGTTGGCCTTGGATACGCAGTATTTT.

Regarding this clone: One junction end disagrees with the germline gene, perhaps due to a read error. The chain's CDR3 is CASSLGLAGDTQYF. The CDR3 nucleotides read TGTGCTAGCAGCTTAGGACTAGCGGGAGATACGCAGTATTTT. The chain recombines TRBV7-7 with TRBJ2-3, with 11 bases identical to TRBD2. Germline V gene lookup returns CDR1 SSHAT and CDR2 FNYEAQ (reference sequence). The CDR3 totals 14 residues.

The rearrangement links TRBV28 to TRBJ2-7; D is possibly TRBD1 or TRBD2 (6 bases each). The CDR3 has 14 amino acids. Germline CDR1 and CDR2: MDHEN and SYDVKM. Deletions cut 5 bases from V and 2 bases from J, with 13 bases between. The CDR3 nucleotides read TGTGCCAGCAGTCCGGGGGCCCCTCCCTACGAGCAGTACTTC. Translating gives CASSPGAPPYEQYF.

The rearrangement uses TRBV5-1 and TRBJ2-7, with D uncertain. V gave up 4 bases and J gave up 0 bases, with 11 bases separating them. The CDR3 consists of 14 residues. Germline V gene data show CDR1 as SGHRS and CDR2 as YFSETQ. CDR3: CASSPAGPSYEQYF. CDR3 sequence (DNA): TGCGCCAGCAGCCCGGCTGGGCCCTCCTACGAGCAGTACTTC. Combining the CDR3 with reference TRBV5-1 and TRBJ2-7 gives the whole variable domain KAGVTQTPRYLIKTRGQQVTLSCSPISGHRSVSWYQQTPGQGLQFLFEYFSETQRNKGNFPGRFSGRQFSNSRSEMNVSTLELGDSALYLCASSPAGPSYEQYFGPGTRLTVT.

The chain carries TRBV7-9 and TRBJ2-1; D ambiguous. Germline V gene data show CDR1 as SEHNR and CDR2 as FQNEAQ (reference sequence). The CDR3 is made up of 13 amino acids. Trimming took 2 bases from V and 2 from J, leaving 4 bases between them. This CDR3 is CASSLQAYNEQFF. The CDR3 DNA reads TGTGCCAGCAGCTTACAAGCCTACAATGAGCAGTTCTTC.

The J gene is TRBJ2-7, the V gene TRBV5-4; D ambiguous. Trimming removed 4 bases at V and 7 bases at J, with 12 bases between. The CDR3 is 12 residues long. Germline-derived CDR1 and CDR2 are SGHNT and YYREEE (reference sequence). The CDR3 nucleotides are TGTGCCAGCAGCCCCGAGCTGGGTGAGCAGTACTTC. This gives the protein CASSPELGEQYF.

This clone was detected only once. In DNA, the CDR3 is TGTGCCAGCAGCGGAGCGGTGAGGGGTAACTATGGCTACACCTTC. Its translation is CASSGAVRGNYGYTF. The rearrangement links TRBV9 to TRBJ1-2; weak D call: TRBD1 (5 bases). Germline-derived CDR1 and CDR2 are SGDLS and YYNGEE. V lost 3 bases, J lost 1 base, and 13 bases lay in between. The CDR3 covers 15 residues.

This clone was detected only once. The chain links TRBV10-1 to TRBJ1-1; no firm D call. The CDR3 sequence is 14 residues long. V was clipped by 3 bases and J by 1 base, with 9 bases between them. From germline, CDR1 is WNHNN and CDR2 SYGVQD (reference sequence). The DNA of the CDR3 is TGCGCCAGCAGTGACGCCAGGACGAACACTGAAGCTTTCTTT. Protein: CASSDARTNTEAFF.

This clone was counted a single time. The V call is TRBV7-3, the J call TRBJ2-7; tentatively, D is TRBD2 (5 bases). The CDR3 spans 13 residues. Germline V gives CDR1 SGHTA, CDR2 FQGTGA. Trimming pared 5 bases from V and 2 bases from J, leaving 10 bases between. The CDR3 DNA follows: TGTGCCAGCAGCCCCCGGGGTCCCTACGAGCAGTACTTC. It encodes CASSPRGPYEQYF.